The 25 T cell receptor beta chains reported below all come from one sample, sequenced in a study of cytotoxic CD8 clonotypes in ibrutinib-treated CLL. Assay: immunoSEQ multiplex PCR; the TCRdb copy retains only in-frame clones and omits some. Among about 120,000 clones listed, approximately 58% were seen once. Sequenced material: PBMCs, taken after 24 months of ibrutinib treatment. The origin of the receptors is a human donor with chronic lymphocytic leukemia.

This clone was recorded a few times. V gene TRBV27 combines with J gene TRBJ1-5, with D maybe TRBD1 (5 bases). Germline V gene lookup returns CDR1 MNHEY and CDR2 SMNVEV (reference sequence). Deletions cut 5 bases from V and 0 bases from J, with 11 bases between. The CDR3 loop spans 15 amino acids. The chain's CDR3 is CASSPTAYSNQPQHF. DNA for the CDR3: TGTGCCAGCAGTCCGACAGCCTATAGCAATCAGCCCCAGCATTTT.

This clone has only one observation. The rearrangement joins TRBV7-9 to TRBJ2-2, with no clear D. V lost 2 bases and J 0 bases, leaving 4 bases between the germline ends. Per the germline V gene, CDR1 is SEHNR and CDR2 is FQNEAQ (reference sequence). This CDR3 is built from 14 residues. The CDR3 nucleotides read TGTGCCAGCAGCTTACTTTCGAACACCGGGGAGCTGTTTTTT. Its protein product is CASSLLSNTGELFF.

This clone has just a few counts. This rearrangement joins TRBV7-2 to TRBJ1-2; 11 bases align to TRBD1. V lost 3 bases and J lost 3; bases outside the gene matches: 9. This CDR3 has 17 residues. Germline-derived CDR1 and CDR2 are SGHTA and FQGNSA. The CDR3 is CASSFGTGGLGDYGYTF. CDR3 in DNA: TGTGCCAGCAGCTTTGGGACAGGGGGGTTAGGAGACTATGGCTACACCTTC.

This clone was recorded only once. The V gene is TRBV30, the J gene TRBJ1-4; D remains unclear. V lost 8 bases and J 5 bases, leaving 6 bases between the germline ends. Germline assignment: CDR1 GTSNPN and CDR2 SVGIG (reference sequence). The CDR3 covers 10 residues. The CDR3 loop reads CAGINEKLFF. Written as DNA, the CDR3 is TGTGCCGGGATAAATGAAAAACTGTTTTTT.

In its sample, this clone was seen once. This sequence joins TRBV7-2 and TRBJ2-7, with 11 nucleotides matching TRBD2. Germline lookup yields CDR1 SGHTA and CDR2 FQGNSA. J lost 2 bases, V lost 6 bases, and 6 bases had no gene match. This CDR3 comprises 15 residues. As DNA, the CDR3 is TGTGCCAGCAGTTCCACTAGCGGGGGACCCTACGAGCAGTACTTC. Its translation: CASSSTSGGPYEQYF.

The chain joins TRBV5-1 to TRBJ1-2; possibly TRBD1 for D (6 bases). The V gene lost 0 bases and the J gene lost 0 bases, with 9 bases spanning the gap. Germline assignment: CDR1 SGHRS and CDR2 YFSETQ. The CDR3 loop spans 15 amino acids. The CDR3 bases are TGCGCCAGCAGCTTGGTGGGGGCGCCTAACTATGGCTACACCTTC. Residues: CASSLVGAPNYGYTF. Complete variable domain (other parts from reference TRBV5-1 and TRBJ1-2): KAGVTQTPRYLIKTRGQQVTLSCSPISGHRSVSWYQQTPGQGLQFLFEYFSETQRNKGNFPGRFSGRQFSNSRSEMNVSTLELGDSALYLCASSLVGAPNYGYTFGSGTRLTVV.

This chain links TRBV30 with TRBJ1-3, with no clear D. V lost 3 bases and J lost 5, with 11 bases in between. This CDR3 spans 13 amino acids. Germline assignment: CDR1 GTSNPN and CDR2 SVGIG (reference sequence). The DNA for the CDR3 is TGTGCCTGGAGGGTAGGGCTGAGAAACACCATATATTTT. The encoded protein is CAWRVGLRNTIYF.

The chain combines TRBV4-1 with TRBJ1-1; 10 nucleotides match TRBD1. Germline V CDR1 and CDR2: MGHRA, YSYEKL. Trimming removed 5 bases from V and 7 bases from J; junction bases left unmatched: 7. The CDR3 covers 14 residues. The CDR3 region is CASSFRTGGGEAFF. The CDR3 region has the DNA TGCGCCAGCAGCTTTCGGACAGGGGGAGGTGAAGCTTTCTTT.

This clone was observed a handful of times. The CDR3 DNA reads as TGTGCCAGTAGTACGAACTCTCGGGATCGACTGTTTTTT. This encodes CASSTNSRDRLFF. This chain connects TRBV19 to TRBJ1-4; D remains unclear. V lost 4 bases and J lost 13, with 16 bases in between. CDR1 is LNHDA, CDR2 SQIVND, per germline (reference sequence). The CDR3 loop spans 13 amino acids.

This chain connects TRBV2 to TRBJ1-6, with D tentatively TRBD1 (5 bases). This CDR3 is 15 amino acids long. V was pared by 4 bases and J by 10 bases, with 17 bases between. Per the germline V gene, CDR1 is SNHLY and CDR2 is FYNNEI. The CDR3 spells CASSGDRRTGSPLHF. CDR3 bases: TGTGCCAGCAGTGGGGACCGAAGAACGGGCTCACCCCTCCACTTT.

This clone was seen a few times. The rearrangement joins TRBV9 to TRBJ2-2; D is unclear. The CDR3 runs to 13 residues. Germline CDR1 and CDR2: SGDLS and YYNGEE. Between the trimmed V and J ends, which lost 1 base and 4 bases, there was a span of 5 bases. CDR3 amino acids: CASSVQRTGELFF. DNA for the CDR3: TGTGCCAGCAGCGTACAACGCACCGGGGAGCTGTTTTTT.

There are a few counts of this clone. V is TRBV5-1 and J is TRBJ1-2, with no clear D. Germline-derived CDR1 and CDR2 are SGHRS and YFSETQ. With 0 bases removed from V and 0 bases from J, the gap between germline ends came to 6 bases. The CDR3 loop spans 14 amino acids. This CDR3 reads CASSLEYTNYGYTF. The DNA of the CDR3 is TGCGCCAGCAGCTTGGAATATACTAACTATGGCTACACCTTC.

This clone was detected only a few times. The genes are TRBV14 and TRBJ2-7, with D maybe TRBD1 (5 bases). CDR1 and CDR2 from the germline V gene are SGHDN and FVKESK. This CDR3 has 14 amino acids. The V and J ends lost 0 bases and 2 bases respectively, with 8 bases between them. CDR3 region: CASSQDPGTYEQYF. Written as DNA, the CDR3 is TGTGCCAGCAGCCAAGACCCAGGGACCTACGAGCAGTACTTC.

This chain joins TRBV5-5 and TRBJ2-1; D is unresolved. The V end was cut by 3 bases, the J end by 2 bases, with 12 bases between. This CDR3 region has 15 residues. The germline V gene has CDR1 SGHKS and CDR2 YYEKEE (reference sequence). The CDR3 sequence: CASSSLYNTYNEQFF. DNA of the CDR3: TGTGCCAGCAGCTCGCTCTATAACACCTACAATGAGCAGTTCTTC.

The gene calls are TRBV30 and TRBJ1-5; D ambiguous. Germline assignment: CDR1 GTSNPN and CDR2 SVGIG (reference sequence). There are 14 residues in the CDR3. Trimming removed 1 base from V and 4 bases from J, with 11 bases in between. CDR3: CAWSGSSQNQPQHF. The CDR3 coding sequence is TGTGCCTGGAGTGGCAGCTCCCAAAATCAGCCCCAGCATTTT.

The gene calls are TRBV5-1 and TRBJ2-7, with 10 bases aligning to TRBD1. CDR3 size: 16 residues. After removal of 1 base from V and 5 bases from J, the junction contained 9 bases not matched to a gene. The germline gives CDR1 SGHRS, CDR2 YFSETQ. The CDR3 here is CASSLTGTGVGDEQYF. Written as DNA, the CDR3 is TGCGCCAGCAGCTTGACCGGGACAGGGGTAGGAGACGAGCAGTACTTC.

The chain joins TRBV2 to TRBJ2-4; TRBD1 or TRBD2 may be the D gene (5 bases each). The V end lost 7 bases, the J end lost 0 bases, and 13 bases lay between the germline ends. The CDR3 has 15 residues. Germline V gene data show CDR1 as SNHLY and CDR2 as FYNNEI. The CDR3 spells CASKGVGVAKNIQYF. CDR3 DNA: TGTGCCAGCAAGGGAGTGGGGGTAGCCAAAAACATTCAGTACTTC. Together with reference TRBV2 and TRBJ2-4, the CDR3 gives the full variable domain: EPEVTQTPSHQVTQMGQEVILRCVPISNHLYFYWYRQILGQKVEFLVSFYNNEISEKSEIFDDQFSVERPDGSNFTLKIRSTKLEDSAMYFCASKGVGVAKNIQYFGAGTRLSVL.

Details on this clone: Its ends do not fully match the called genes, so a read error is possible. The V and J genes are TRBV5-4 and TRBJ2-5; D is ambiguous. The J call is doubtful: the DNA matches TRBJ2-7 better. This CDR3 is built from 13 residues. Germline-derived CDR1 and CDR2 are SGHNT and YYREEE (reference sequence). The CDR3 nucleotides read TGCGCCAGCAGCCAGGACCGCTCCTACGAGCAGTACTTC. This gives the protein CASSQDRSYEQYF.

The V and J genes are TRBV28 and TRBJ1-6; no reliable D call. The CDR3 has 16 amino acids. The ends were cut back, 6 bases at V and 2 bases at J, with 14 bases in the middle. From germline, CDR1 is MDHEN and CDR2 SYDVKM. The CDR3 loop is CASRSLGSTYNSPLHF. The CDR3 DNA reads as TGTGCCAGCAGGTCCTTGGGTTCGACCTATAATTCACCCCTCCACTTT.

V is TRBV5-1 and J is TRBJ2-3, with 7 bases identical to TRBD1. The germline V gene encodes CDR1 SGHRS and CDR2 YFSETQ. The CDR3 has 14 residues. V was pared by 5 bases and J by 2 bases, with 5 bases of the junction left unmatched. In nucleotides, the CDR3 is TGCGCCAGCAGAACGGGACAGTCCACAGATACGCAGTATTTT. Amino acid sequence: CASRTGQSTDTQYF. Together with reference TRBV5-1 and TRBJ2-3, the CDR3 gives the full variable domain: KAGVTQTPRYLIKTRGQQVTLSCSPISGHRSVSWYQQTPGQGLQFLFEYFSETQRNKGNFPGRFSGRQFSNSRSEMNVSTLELGDSALYLCASRTGQSTDTQYFGPGTRLTVL.

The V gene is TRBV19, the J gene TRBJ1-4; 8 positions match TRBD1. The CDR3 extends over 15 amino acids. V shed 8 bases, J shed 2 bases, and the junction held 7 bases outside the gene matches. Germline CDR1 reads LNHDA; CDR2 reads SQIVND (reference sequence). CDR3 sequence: CASGGTGGTNEKLFF. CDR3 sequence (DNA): TGTGCCAGTGGAGGGACAGGCGGGACTAATGAAAAACTGTTTTTT.

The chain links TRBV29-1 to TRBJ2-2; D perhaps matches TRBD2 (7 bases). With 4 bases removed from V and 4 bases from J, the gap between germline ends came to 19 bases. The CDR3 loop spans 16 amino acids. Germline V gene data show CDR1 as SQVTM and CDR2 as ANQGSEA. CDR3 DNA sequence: TGCAGCGTTGTACCTGGGGGGGCCGGCGGCACCGGGGAGCTGTTTTTT. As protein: CSVVPGGAGGTGELFF.

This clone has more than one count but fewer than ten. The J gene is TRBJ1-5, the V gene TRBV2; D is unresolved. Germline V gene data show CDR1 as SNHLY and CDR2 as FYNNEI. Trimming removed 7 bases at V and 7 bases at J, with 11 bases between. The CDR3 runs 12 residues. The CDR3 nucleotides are TGTGCCAGCAATAGGGATGGCCAGCCCCAGCATTTT. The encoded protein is CASNRDGQPQHF. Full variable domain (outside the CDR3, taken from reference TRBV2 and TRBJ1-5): EPEVTQTPSHQVTQMGQEVILRCVPISNHLYFYWYRQILGQKVEFLVSFYNNEISEKSEIFDDQFSVERPDGSNFTLKIRSTKLEDSAMYFCASNRDGQPQHFGDGTRLSIL.

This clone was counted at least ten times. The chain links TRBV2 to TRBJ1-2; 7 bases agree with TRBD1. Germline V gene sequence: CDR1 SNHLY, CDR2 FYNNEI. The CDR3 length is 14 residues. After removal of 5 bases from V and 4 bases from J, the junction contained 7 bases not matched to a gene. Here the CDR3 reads CASSYRGEGYGYTF. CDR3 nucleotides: TGTGCCAGCAGTTACAGGGGTGAGGGCTATGGCTACACCTTC. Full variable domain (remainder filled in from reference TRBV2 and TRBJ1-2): EPEVTQTPSHQVTQMGQEVILRCVPISNHLYFYWYRQILGQKVEFLVSFYNNEISEKSEIFDDQFSVERPDGSNFTLKIRSTKLEDSAMYFCASSYRGEGYGYTFGSGTRLTVV.

Here the CDR3 reads CASSEPRGLEQYF. CDR3 in DNA: TGTGCCAGCAGTGAACCCCGTGGGTTGGAGCAGTACTTC. The chain is built from TRBV6-1 and TRBJ2-7, with D uncertain. Trimming pared 2 bases from V and 7 bases from J, leaving 12 bases between. Per the germline V gene, CDR1 is MNHNS and CDR2 is SASEGT. This CDR3 spans 13 amino acids.